This T cell receptor (beta chain) appears in the sequencing data of a study of blood T cell repertoires in COVID-19. Study at large: There were acute and convalescent COVID-19 samples, and they came from the United States, Italy and Spain. Sample material is recorded as cDNA or gDNA derived from T cells, B-cell-depleted T cells, or PBMCs.

How the authors handled the data: Nucleated cell number was recorded as an estimate derived from reference gene primer amplification. Profiled with immunoSEQ multiplex PCR; TCRdb holds only in-frame clones, not every one. V, J and clone size derive from that table, while D and trimming were established from the DNA sequence. Among 200,000 to 300,000 clones listed, approximately 83% were seen once. The CDR3 contains 14 residues. V shed 6 bases and J shed 0 bases, with 12 bases lying between them. CDR1 and CDR2 from the germline V gene are MNHEY and SMNVEV (reference sequence). The rearrangement links TRBV27 to TRBJ2-7; D is perhaps TRBD2 (6 bases). The TCR sequence derives from an elderly man with acute or convalescent COVID-19. The sample taken for sequencing was peripheral blood. Here the CDR3 reads CASSSRGFSYEQYF. CDR3 nucleotide sequence: TGTGCCAGCAGCTCACGGGGGTTCTCCTACGAGCAGTACTTC.